These 3 T cell receptor beta chains came from one sample sequenced in a study of blood T cell repertoires in COVID-19. The table came from immunoSEQ multiplex PCR; TCRdb's copy has only in-frame clones and leaves some out. This sample has a few hundred thousand clones, with more than 80% found just once. The sequenced material came from peripheral blood. The source of these receptors is a woman aged 80 or over with acute or convalescent COVID-19.

The chain couples TRBV11-2 to TRBJ2-7, with TRBD1 matching over 7 bases. Germline loops: CDR1 SGHAT, CDR2 FQNNGV. Trimming at V came to 9 bases and at J to 4 bases, leaving 12 bases not matched to a gene. The CDR3 sequence is 14 residues long. CDR3 nucleotide sequence: TGTGCCAGTACAGGGACAGCATCCGCTTACGAGCAGTACTTC. Translated: CASTGTASAYEQYF.

The rearrangement uses TRBV5-6 and TRBJ2-1, with TRBD1 matching over 10 bases. The CDR3 extends over 15 amino acids. Germline CDR1 is SGHDT and CDR2 is YYEEEE. The V and J ends lost 4 bases and 6 bases, in that order; junction bases with no gene match: 7. The CDR3 spells CASSTTGQGSNEQFF. Here the CDR3 DNA reads TGTGCCAGCAGCACGACGGGACAGGGGAGCAATGAGCAGTTCTTC.

The rearrangement joins TRBV6-6 to TRBJ1-1, with 8 bases matching TRBD1. Germline V gene lookup returns CDR1 MNHNY and CDR2 SVGAGI (reference sequence). This CDR3 is built from 14 residues. V dropped 6 bases and J dropped 0; count of bases not matched to a gene: 3. Written as DNA, the CDR3 is TGTGCCAGCAGCAGGGGGCCAATGAACACTGAAGCTTTCTTT. As protein: CASSRGPMNTEAFF.